This TCR beta chain was recovered during a study of response to subunit inactivated influenza vaccine. General study findings and limits: Authors suggested seasonal influenza vaccinations each recruit few new T cells.

J gave up 2 bases and V 2 bases, and 9 bases lay outside the gene matches. The CDR3 is made up of 16 amino acids. Germline V gene data show CDR1 as MNHEY and CDR2 as SMNVEV (reference sequence). One entry per CDR3 protein, called by TCRdb with MiXCR from the RT-PCR reads. The sample has 560,000 or so distinct CDR3 sequences, about 7.6% seen once; the top ten hold about an eighth. Comment on this clonotype: Its antigen is unknown.

This specimen consisted of PBMCs from blood, obtained around 25 months after vaccination. The chain is built from TRBV27 and TRBJ2-7, with 7 bases that match TRBD1. The receptor comes from a man between 50 and 75 years old who received an inactivated influenza vaccine. CDR3 protein: CASSLRGQSLAYEQYF. As DNA, the CDR3 is TGTGCCAGCAGTTTAAGGGGACAGTCCCTCGCCTACGAGCAGTACTTC.